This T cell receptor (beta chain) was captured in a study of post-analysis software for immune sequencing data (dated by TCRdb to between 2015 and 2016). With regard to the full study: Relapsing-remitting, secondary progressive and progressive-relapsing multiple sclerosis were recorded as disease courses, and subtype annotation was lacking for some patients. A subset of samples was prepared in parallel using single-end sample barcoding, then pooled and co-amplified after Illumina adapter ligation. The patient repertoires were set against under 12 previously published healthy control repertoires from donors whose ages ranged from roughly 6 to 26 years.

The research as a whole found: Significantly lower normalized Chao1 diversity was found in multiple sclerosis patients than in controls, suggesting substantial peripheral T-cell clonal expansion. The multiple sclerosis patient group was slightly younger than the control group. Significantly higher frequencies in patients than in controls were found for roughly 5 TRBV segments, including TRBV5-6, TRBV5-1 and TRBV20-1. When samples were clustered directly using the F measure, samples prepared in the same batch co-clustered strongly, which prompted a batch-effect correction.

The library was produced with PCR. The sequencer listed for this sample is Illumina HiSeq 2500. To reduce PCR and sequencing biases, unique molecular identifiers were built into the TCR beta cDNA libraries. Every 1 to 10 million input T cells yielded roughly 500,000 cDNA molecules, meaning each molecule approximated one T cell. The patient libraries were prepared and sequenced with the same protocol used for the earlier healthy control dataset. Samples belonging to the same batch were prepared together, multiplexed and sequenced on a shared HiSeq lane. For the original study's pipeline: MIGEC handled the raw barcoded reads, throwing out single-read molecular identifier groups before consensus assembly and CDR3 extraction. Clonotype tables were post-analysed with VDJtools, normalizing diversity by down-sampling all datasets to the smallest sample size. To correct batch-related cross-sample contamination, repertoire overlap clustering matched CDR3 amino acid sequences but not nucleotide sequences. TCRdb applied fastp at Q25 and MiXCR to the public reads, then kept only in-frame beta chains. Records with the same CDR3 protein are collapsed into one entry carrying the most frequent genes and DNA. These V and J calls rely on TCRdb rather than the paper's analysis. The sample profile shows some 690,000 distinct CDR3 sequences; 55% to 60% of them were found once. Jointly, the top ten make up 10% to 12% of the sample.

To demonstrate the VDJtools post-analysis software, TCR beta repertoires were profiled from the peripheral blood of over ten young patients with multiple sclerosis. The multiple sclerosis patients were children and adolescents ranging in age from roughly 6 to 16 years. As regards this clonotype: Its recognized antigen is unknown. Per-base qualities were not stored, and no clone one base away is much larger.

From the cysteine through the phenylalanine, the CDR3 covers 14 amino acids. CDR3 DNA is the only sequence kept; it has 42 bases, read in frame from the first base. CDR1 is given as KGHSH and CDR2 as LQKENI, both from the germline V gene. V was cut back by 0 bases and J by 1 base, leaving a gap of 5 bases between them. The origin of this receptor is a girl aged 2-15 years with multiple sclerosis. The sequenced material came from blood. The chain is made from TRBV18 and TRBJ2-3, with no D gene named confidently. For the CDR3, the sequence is CASSPPPGTDTQYF. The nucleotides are TGTGCCAGCTCACCACCGCCCGGCACAGATACGCAGTATTTT. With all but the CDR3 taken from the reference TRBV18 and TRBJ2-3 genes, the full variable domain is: NAGVMQNPRHLVRRRGQEARLRCSPMKGHSHVYWYRQLPEEGLKFMVYLQKENIIDESGMPKERFSAEFPKEGPSILRIQQVVRGDSAAYFCASSPPPGTDTQYFGPGTRLTVL.